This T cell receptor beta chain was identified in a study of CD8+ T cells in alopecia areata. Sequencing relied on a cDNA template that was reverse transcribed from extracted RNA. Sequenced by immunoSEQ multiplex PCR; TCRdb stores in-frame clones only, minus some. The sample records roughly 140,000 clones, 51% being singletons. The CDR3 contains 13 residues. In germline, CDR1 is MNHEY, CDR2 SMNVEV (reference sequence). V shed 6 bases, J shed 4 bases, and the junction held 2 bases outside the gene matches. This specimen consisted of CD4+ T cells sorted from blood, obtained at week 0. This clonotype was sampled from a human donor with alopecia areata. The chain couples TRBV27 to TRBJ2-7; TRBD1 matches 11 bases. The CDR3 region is CASSWDRGYEQYF. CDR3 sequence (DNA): TGTGCCAGCAGCTGGGACAGGGGGTACGAGCAGTACTTC.